This T cell receptor (beta chain) is from a study of blood T cell repertoires in COVID-19. Germline CDR1 is MGHDK and CDR2 is SYGVNS. The V gene end was trimmed by 7 bases and the J gene end by 0 bases; junction bases not matched to a gene: 6. There are 15 residues in the CDR3. The protocol was immunoSEQ multiplex PCR, while the TCRdb copy is restricted to in-frame clones and leaves out a portion. The data hold approximately 70,000 clones, with around nine tenths observed a single time. The chain uses TRBV25-1 and TRBJ2-7, with 10 bases identical to TRBD1. Sequenced sample: peripheral blood. The receptor was derived from a man aged 35-49 years with COVID-19, enrolled during active disease. The CDR3 here is CASTSGQGHSYEQYF. The CDR3 coding sequence is TGTGCCAGCACTTCGGGACAGGGGCACTCCTACGAGCAGTACTTC.